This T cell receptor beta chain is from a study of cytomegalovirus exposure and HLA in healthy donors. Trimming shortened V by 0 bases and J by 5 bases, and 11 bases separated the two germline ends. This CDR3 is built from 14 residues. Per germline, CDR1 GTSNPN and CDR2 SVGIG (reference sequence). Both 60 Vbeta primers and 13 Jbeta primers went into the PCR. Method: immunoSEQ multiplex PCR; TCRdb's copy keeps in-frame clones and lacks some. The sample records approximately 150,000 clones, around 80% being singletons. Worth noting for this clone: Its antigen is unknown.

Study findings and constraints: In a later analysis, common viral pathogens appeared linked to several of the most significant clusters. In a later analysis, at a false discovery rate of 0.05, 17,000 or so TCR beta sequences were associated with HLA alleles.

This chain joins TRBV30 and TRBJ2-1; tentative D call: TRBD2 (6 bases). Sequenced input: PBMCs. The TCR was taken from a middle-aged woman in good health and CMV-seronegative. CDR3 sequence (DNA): TGTGCCTGGAGTGTGCGGAGGGATAACAATGAGCAGTTCTTC. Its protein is CAWSVRRDNNEQFF.